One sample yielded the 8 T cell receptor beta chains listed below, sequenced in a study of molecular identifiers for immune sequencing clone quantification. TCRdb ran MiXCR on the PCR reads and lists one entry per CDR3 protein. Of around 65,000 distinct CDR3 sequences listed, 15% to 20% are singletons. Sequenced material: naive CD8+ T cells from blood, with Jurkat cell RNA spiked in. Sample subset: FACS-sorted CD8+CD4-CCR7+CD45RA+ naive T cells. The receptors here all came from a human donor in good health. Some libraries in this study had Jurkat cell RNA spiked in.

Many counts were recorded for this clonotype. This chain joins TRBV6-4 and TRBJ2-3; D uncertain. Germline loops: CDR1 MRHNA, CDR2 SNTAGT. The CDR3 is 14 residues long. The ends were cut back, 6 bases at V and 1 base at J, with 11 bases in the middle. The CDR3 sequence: CASRWQIRTDTQYF. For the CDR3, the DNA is TGTGCCAGCAGGTGGCAAATCCGCACAGATACGCAGTATTTT.

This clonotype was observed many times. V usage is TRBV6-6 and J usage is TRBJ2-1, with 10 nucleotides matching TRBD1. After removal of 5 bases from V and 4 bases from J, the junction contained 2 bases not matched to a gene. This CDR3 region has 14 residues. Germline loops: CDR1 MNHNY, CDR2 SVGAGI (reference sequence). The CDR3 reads CASSRTGGYNEQFF. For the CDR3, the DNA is TGTGCCAGCAGTCGGACAGGGGGATACAATGAGCAGTTCTTC.

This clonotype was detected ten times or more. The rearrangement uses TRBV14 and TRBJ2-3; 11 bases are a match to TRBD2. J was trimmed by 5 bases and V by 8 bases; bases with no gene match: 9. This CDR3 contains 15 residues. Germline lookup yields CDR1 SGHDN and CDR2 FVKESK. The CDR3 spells CASSATSGTRDTQYF. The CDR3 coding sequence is TGTGCCAGCTCCGCGACTAGCGGGACTAGAGATACGCAGTATTTT.

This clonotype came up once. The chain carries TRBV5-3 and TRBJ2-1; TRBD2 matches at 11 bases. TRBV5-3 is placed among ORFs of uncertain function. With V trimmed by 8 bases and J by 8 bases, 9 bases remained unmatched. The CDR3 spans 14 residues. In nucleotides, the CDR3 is TGTGCCAGCAGGTTAGCGGGAGGGGGCGATGAGCAGTTCTTC. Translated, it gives CASRLAGGGDEQFF.

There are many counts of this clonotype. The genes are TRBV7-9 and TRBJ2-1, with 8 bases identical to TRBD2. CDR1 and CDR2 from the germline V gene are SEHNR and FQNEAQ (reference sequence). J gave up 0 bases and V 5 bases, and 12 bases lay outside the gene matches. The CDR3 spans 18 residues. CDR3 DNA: TGTGCCAGCAGCCCCTGGATAGCGGGAATCAGCTCCTACAATGAGCAGTTCTTC. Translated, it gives CASSPWIAGISSYNEQFF.

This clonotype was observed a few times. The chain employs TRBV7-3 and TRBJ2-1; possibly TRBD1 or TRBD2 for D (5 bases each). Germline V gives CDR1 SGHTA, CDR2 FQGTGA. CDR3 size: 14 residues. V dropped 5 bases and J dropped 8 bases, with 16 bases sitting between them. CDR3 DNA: TGTGCCAGCAGCCCGGGACGTTGGGGCGATGAGCAGTTCTTC. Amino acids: CASSPGRWGDEQFF.

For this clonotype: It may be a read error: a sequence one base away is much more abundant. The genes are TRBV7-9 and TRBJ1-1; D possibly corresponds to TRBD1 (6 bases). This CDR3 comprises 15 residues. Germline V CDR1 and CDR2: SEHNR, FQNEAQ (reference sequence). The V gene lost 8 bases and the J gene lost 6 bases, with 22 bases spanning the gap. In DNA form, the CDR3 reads TGTGCCAGCGGGGGCGCGATCCCTACGGACCCTGAAGCTTTCTTT. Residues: CASGGAIPTDPEAFF.

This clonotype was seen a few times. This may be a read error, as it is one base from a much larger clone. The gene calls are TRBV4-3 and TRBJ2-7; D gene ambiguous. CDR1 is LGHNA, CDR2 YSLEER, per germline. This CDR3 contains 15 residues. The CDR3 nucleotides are TGCGCCGGCAGCCAAGATCGCGGCGAACTCTACGAGCAGTACTTC. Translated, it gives CAGSQDRGELYEQYF.